Each of the 28 T cell receptor beta chains below was sequenced from the same sample in a study of PD-1 blockade in classical Hodgkin lymphoma. The time point here: cycle 4 day 1 (C4D1), after more than 5 weeks of nivolumab. Every patient experienced relapse after autologous stem cell transplantation, and brentuximab vedotin exposure varied. Clones were sequenced by immunoSEQ multiplex PCR, and TCRdb holds only the in-frame ones, with some missing. The repertoire holds over 50,000 clones, with around 90% as singletons. This specimen consisted of peripheral blood mononuclear cells (PBMCs), obtained before the fourth cycle of nivolumab. These receptors were obtained from a human donor with classical Hodgkin lymphoma.

The chain couples TRBV7-8 to TRBJ2-7; D possibly corresponds to TRBD1 (7 bases). This CDR3 spans 14 amino acids. V dropped 4 bases and J dropped 3 bases, with 13 bases sitting between them. Germline lookup yields CDR1 SGHVS and CDR2 FQNEAQ. The CDR3 region is CASSSNRGGYEQYF. The CDR3 nucleotides read TGTGCCAGCAGCTCTAACAGGGGAGGCTACGAGCAGTACTTC.

CDR3 sequence reads: CASFTPGQANTGELFF. CDR3 nucleotides: TGTGCCAGCTTTACCCCGGGACAGGCGAACACCGGGGAGCTGTTTTTT. V and J are TRBV5-8 and TRBJ2-2, with 8 nucleotides matching TRBD1. V lost 7 bases and J lost 0; bases outside the gene matches: 8. Per the germline V gene, CDR1 is SGHTS and CDR2 is YDEGEE. CDR3 length: 16 amino acids.

This clone was recorded only once. The chain combines TRBV30 with TRBJ2-4, with D perhaps TRBD1 (5 bases). V was clipped by 5 bases and J by 0 bases, with 11 bases between them. CDR1 and CDR2 (germline): GTSNPN, SVGIG (reference sequence). The CDR3 totals 14 residues. CDR3 sequence: CAWQGRIAKNIQYF. For the CDR3, the DNA is TGTGCCTGGCAGGGTAGGATAGCCAAAAACATTCAGTACTTC.

The genes are TRBV9 and TRBJ2-7; D assignment may be TRBD1 or TRBD2 (5 bases each). The germline V gene has CDR1 SGDLS and CDR2 YYNGEE. The CDR3 is 14 residues long. Trimming stripped 1 base from V and 5 bases from J, with 13 bases between. As DNA, the CDR3 is TGTGCCAGCAGCGTAAGGGCAGGGACGAACGAGCAGTACTTC. This gives the protein CASSVRAGTNEQYF.

V usage is TRBV5-1 and J usage is TRBJ2-7; D possibly corresponds to TRBD1 (6 bases). The V end was cut by 4 bases, the J end by 3 bases, with 14 bases between. The CDR3 spans 14 residues. The germline V gene encodes CDR1 SGHRS and CDR2 YFSETQ. The CDR3 here is CASSPWTDYYEQYF. CDR3 in DNA: TGCGCCAGCAGCCCGTGGACAGACTACTACGAGCAGTACTTC.

The chain recombines TRBV6-1 with TRBJ1-3; no clear D gene. Trimming left V 0 bases short and J 0 bases short, with 6 bases between. From germline, CDR1 is MNHNS and CDR2 SASEGT. This CDR3 is 15 amino acids long. This CDR3 is CASSEARFSGNTIYF. The CDR3 DNA follows: TGTGCCAGCAGTGAAGCAAGGTTCTCTGGAAACACCATATATTTT.

The chain couples TRBV5-1 to TRBJ1-4; tentatively, D is TRBD1 (5 bases). In germline, CDR1 is SGHRS, CDR2 YFSETQ. The CDR3 is made up of 14 amino acids. Deletions cut 0 bases from V and 5 bases from J, with 8 bases between. The CDR3 here is CASSLGRVNEKLFF. The CDR3 nucleotides are TGCGCCAGCAGCTTGGGCAGGGTCAATGAAAAACTGTTTTTT.

The chain is built from TRBV5-1 and TRBJ2-1, with D possibly matching TRBD2 (6 bases). Germline V lookup: CDR1 SGHRS, CDR2 YFSETQ. The CDR3 is 17 amino acids. V was pared by 0 bases and J by 3 bases, with 16 bases between. DNA of the CDR3: TGCGCCAGCAGCTTGGTTCCGGGGCCGGGGGACTACAATGAGCAGTTCTTC. Protein: CASSLVPGPGDYNEQFF.

This chain links TRBV5-1 with TRBJ1-2; 7 bases map to TRBD1. The CDR3 runs 14 residues. Germline V CDR1 and CDR2: SGHRS, YFSETQ. V gave up 4 bases and J gave up 2 bases; unmatched junction bases: 5. The CDR3 sequence: CASSPGTENYGYTF. The CDR3 coding sequence is TGCGCCAGCAGCCCCGGGACAGAGAACTATGGCTACACCTTC.

This chain joins TRBV5-1 and TRBJ2-7; 12 bases line up with TRBD2. From germline, CDR1 is SGHRS and CDR2 YFSETQ. The CDR3 length is 16 residues. The J segment lost 2 bases and the V segment lost 2 bases, leaving 5 bases of the junction unmatched. Written as DNA, the CDR3 is TGCGCCAGCAGCTTAACTAGCGGGGGGTCGCCCTACGAGCAGTACTTC. The encoded protein is CASSLTSGGSPYEQYF.

This chain links TRBV30 with TRBJ1-1; 8 positions match TRBD1. Per the germline V gene, CDR1 is GTSNPN and CDR2 is SVGIG (reference sequence). J gave up 6 bases and V 3 bases, and 9 bases lay outside the gene matches. The CDR3 length is 14 residues. The CDR3 is CAWSLQGEVAEAFF. CDR3 DNA: TGTGCCTGGAGCCTACAGGGGGAAGTAGCTGAAGCTTTCTTT.

The gene calls are TRBV6-5 and TRBJ2-3, with D unresolved. The length of the CDR3 is 16 residues. The V gene lost 4 bases and the J gene lost 1 base, with 15 bases spanning the gap. The germline V gene has CDR1 MNHEY and CDR2 SVGAGI. CDR3 bases: TGTGCCAGCAGTTTCGACCGGAGCCCCGGCACAGATACGCAGTATTTT. Amino acid sequence: CASSFDRSPGTDTQYF.

The CDR3 sequence is CASSTDATDTQYF. The CDR3 bases are TGCGCCAGCAGCACGGACGCCACAGATACGCAGTATTTT. The chain recombines TRBV5-1 with TRBJ2-3, with unresolved D. The CDR3 has 13 amino acids. Germline CDR1 reads SGHRS; CDR2 reads YFSETQ. Between the trimmed V and J ends, which lost 4 bases and 2 bases, there was a span of 8 bases.

There are a few counts of this clone. A junction end diverges from the germline sequence, so it may reflect a read error. The chain uses TRBV5-6 and TRBJ2-7; D unclear. The CDR3 runs to 12 residues. The V gene's germline CDR1 is SGHDT and CDR2 YYEEEE. As DNA, the CDR3 is TGTGCCAGCAGCCCCTGTCGCCCTGCCGGCCCCTTC. Translation gives CASSPCRPAGPF.

This chain joins TRBV19 and TRBJ2-3, with D possibly TRBD1 on 6 matching bases. The V gene's germline CDR1 is LNHDA and CDR2 SQIVND (reference sequence). The CDR3 spans 16 residues. V was pared by 1 base and J by 1 base, with 12 bases between. The CDR3 sequence is CASSIGLAGGTDTQYF. CDR3 coding DNA: TGTGCCAGTAGTATAGGGCTAGCAGGGGGCACAGATACGCAGTATTTT.

The V gene is TRBV7-9, the J gene TRBJ2-3, with D tentatively TRBD2 (6 bases). CDR3 length: 16 residues. The ends were cut back, 1 base at V and 6 bases at J, with 17 bases in the middle. Germline CDR1 is SEHNR and CDR2 is FQNEAQ (reference sequence). CDR3 residues: CASSLGRDSTRDTQYF. In DNA, the CDR3 is TGTGCCAGCAGCTTAGGGAGGGACTCAACCAGGGATACGCAGTATTTT.

The rearrangement links TRBV6-5 to TRBJ1-1; 8 nucleotides line up with TRBD1. The germline gives CDR1 MNHEY, CDR2 SVGAGI. This CDR3 has 14 residues. The V segment lost 4 bases and the J segment 6 bases; nucleotides outside the gene matches: 7. The chain's CDR3 is CASSFTGGEAEAFF. DNA of the CDR3: TGTGCCAGCAGTTTTACAGGGGGAGAGGCTGAAGCTTTCTTT.

This chain links TRBV4-2 with TRBJ2-7, with D uncertain. Per germline, CDR1 LGHNA and CDR2 YNFKEQ. Trimming shortened V by 1 base and J by 8 bases, and 12 bases separated the two germline ends. The CDR3 consists of 13 residues. The DNA for the CDR3 is TGTGCCAGCAGCCAAGGGGTGGAGAGGCAGCAGTACTTC. This codes for CASSQGVERQQYF.

The chain has TRBV30 and TRBJ1-6; no reliable D call. The V end lost 0 bases, the J end lost 0 bases, and 15 bases lay between the germline ends. The germline gives CDR1 GTSNPN, CDR2 SVGIG (reference sequence). This CDR3 comprises 18 residues. The CDR3 here is CAWSVLGQRSSYNSPLHF. In DNA form, the CDR3 reads TGTGCCTGGAGTGTATTGGGCCAGCGAAGCTCCTATAATTCACCCCTCCACTTT. Together with reference TRBV30 and TRBJ1-6, the CDR3 gives the full variable domain: SQTIHQWPATLVQPVGSPLSLECTVEGTSNPNLYWYRQAAGRGLQLLFYSVGIGQISSEVPQNLSASRPQDRQFILSSKKLLLSDSGFYLCAWSVLGQRSSYNSPLHFGNGTRLTVT.

The count of this clone is one. The chain links TRBV15 to TRBJ2-7; TRBD1 matches at 9 bases. Unmatched junction bases numbered 12, after V lost 3 bases and J lost 6 bases. Germline V gene sequence: CDR1 LNHNV, CDR2 YYDKDF (reference sequence). The CDR3 runs 16 residues. CDR3 DNA sequence: TGTGCCACCAGCAGCGCCGTTCGGGACAGGGCCGGCGAGCAGTACTTC. Residues: CATSSAVRDRAGEQYF.

This rearrangement joins TRBV11-3 to TRBJ2-7; no definite D call. Trimming removed 3 bases at V and 7 bases at J, with 13 bases between. The CDR3 covers 13 residues. The V gene's germline CDR1 is SGHNT and CDR2 YENEEA. The CDR3 DNA follows: TGTGCCAGCAGCTTTGAATCGGGTGGAGAGCAGTACTTC. This encodes CASSFESGGEQYF.

This sequence joins TRBV5-1 and TRBJ2-7; D is unresolved. V lost 0 bases to trimming and J lost 5 bases, with 9 bases between them. There are 13 residues in the CDR3. Germline-derived CDR1 and CDR2 are SGHRS and YFSETQ. This CDR3 is CASSLVGGDEQYF. DNA of the CDR3: TGCGCCAGCAGCTTGGTCGGCGGCGACGAGCAGTACTTC.

The genes are TRBV5-1 and TRBJ2-2; D might be TRBD1 (5 bases). The CDR3 runs to 16 residues. CDR1 is SGHRS and CDR2 is YFSETQ in the germline V gene. The germline V and J ends were trimmed by 2 bases and 2 bases, with 13 bases remaining between them. The CDR3 loop reads CASSFDSFRNTGELFF. The CDR3 nucleotides read TGCGCCAGCAGCTTCGACAGCTTCCGTAACACCGGGGAGCTGTTTTTT.

The V call is TRBV12-5, the J call TRBJ1-5; TRBD1 might be the D (6 bases). In germline, CDR1 is LGHNT, CDR2 FRNRAP. V was cut by 0 bases and J by 5 bases, with 14 bases left in between. The CDR3 covers 16 residues. The CDR3 bases are TGTGCTAGTGGTTTGGTACCCAGGGGCGCCTATCAGCCCCAGCATTTT. It is translated as CASGLVPRGAYQPQHF.

The gene calls are TRBV5-1 and TRBJ2-2; perhaps TRBD2 as D (6 bases). Trimming cost V 4 bases and J 6 bases, with 13 bases left between them. This CDR3 has 14 amino acids. Germline V CDR1 and CDR2: SGHRS, YFSETQ. The chain's CDR3 is CASSRDFGAGELFF. Written as DNA, the CDR3 is TGCGCCAGCAGCCGGGACTTCGGGGCCGGGGAGCTGTTTTTT.

The chain has TRBV11-2 and TRBJ1-2; TRBD1 aligns across 7 bases. The junction had 12 bases not matched to a gene; V was cut back by 4 bases and J by 4 bases. Germline V gene data show CDR1 as SGHAT and CDR2 as FQNNGV. This CDR3 contains 16 residues. Here the CDR3 reads CASSSTGDQSGYGYTF. Here the CDR3 DNA reads TGTGCCAGCAGCTCTACAGGGGATCAGTCGGGCTATGGCTACACCTTC.

This sequence joins TRBV5-1 and TRBJ1-2; TRBD1 is a possible D gene (6 bases). The germline V and J ends were trimmed by 0 bases and 0 bases, with 12 bases remaining between them. Germline assignment: CDR1 SGHRS and CDR2 YFSETQ. The CDR3 totals 16 residues. CDR3 residues: CASSLAGRGTNYGYTF. DNA of the CDR3: TGCGCCAGCAGCTTGGCCGGCAGGGGTACTAACTATGGCTACACCTTC.

This rearrangement joins TRBV25-1 to TRBJ2-7, with a possible D match to TRBD1 (5 bases). Germline CDR1 and CDR2: MGHDK and SYGVNS. V lost 8 bases and J lost 7, with 12 bases in between. This CDR3 is 11 amino acids long. This CDR3 is CASSIGVEQYF. The DNA of the CDR3 is TGTGCCAGCTCTATAGGGGTAGAGCAGTACTTC.